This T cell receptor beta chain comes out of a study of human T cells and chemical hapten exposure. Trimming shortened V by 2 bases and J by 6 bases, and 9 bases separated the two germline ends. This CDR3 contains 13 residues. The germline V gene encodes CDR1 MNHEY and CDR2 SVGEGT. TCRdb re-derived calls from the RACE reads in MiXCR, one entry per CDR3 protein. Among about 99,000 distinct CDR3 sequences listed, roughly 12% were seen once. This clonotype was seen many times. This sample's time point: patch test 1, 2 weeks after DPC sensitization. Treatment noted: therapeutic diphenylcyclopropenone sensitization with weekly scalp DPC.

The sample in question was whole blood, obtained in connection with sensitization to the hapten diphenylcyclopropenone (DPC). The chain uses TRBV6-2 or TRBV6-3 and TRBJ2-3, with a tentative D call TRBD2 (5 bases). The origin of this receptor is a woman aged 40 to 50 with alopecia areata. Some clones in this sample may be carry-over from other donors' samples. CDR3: CASSYGEQDTQYF. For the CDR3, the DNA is TGTGCCAGCAGTTACGGGGAGCAGGATACGCAGTATTTT.